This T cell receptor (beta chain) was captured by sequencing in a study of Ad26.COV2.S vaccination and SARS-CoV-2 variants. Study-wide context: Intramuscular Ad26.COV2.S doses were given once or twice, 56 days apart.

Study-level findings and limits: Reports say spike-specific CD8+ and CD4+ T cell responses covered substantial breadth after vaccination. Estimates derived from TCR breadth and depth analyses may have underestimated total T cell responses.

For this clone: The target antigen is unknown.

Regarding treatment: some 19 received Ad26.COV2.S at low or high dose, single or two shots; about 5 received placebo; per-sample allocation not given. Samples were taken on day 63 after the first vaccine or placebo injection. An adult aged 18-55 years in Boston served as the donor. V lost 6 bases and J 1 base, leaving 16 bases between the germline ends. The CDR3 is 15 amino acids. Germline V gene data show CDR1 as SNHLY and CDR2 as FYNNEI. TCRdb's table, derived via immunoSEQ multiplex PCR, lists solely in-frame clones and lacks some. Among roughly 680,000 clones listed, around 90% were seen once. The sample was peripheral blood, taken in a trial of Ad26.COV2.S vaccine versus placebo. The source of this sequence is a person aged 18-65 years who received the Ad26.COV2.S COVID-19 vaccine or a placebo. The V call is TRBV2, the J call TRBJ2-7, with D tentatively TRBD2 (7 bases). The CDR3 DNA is TGTGCCAGCAGCACCCCCGGGGGGCAGTCCTACGAGCAGTACTTC. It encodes CASSTPGGQSYEQYF.